This T cell receptor (beta chain) stems from a study of identical twins. Findings and limits, study-wide: Low generation-probability sequences were in excess among twin-shared out-of-frame alpha sequences.

Via MiXCR, TCRdb re-called the 5' RACE reads, giving one row per CDR3 protein. The sample has some 630,000 distinct CDR3 sequences, roughly 6.6% seen once; the top ten hold about 1.6%. CDR3 length equals 16 residues. Germline values: CDR1 SNHLY, CDR2 FYNNEI. Trimming took 6 bases from V and 0 from J; bases not matched to a gene: 3. As to this clonotype: Its matching antigen is unknown.

These sequences were also reported in another study, on yellow fever vaccine responses in identical twins.

Material for sequencing was PBMCs. The rearrangement links TRBV2 to TRBJ2-2; 11 bases fit TRBD1. The TCR sequence derives from a young woman in good health. Here the CDR3 DNA reads TGTGCCAGCAGGGGACAGGGGGTCCCGAACACCGGGGAGCTGTTTTTT. This translates into CASRGQGVPNTGELFF.